The source of this T cell receptor beta chain is a study of blood T cell repertoires in COVID-19. Turning to the study itself: Acute and convalescent COVID-19 specimens originated in the United States, Italy and Spain.

This clone was seen just once. Produced via immunoSEQ multiplex PCR; TCRdb's table is partial and in-frame only. This sample has some 220,000 clones, with 70% to 90% found just once. The CDR3 covers 12 residues. Deletions cut 6 bases from V and 0 bases from J, with 8 bases between. Germline V CDR1 and CDR2: SQVTM, ANQGSEA. The sequence came from a man in his fifties or sixties who had recovered from COVID-19. Sequencing was performed on peripheral blood. The rearrangement joins TRBV29-1 to TRBJ1-1; unclear D gene. In nucleotides, the CDR3 is TGCAGCGTCATACACCTGAACACTGAAGCTTTCTTT. Translation: CSVIHLNTEAFF.